This T cell receptor beta chain was observed in a study of cytomegalovirus exposure and HLA in healthy donors (TCRdb year 2017). In terms of the full investigation: According to a later analysis, the approximately 120 validation repertoires were produced on the same platform as the 666 repertoires of the first cohort. Besides the first cohort of 500 to 700 subjects, a separate validation cohort made up of around 120 different subjects was used. The study combined high-throughput TCR immunosequencing, statistical association of individual TCRs with disease status, and machine learning to predict cytomegalovirus infection status. The study aimed to test whether signatures of past pathogen exposure could be identified by cataloging public T cell receptors. Beyond this particular receptor, the publication reports: A few of the identified cytomegalovirus-associated TCR beta chains were confirmed in vitro to be specific for cytomegalovirus antigens. A later analysis lacked HLA typing for the validation cohort, so it scored co-occurrence in that cohort across all 110 or so repertoires. Cytomegalovirus status was reported to be diagnosed by the classifier with high specificity and sensitivity in both the original and validation cohorts. Most TCR sequences were seen in very few donors, while some public TCRs were found in many individuals. Of the cluster scores, around 95% were above 0 in a later analysis, which found that TCRs clustered in the first cohort also tended to co-occur in the 110 or so validation repertoires. According to the authors, the approach could potentially be generalized to other disease states and immunological phenotypes. The study gave a list of about 150 TCR beta chains associated with cytomegalovirus.

V is pared back by 0 bases and J by 7 bases, with 16 bases lying between the germline termini. Via the germline V gene, CDR1 is SGHRS and CDR2 YFSETQ. The cysteine opens and the phenylalanine closes a CDR3 of 15 amino acids. This entry keeps only the CDR3 DNA: 45 bases, framed from base 1. The library was obtained by the immunoSEQ multiplex PCR assay. As for the authors' bioinformatics: A statistical classification framework was built for diagnosing cytomegalovirus status from the catalog of TCR beta chain sequences. The clones in this table, taken by TCRdb from immuneACCESS, are in-frame only. Not every clone is retained; where verified, under half of the shortfall comes from an unresolved V gene, and the cause of the rest is unknown. The V and J calls and clone size were taken over from that table, and D and trimming were inferred from the DNA. The sample profile shows 150,000 to 200,000 clones; roughly nine tenths of them were found once. 4.5% to 7% of the sample is in the top ten clones.

Donors formed part of the validation cohort, which comprised about 130 subjects and was distinct from the first cohort of 550 to 850 subjects. A remark on this clone: Its antigen remains unidentified. Per-nucleotide qualities are absent, and no much larger clonotype sits a single base away.

The rearrangement combines TRBV5-1 with TRBJ2-5; a tentative D match to TRBD2 spans 6 bases. The sample was PBMCs. The sequence came from a woman aged 25 to 45 in good health and CMV-seronegative. The CDR3 sequence is CASSLGSEGRGTQYF. The sequenced DNA: TGCGCCAGCAGCTTGGGGTCGGAGGGACGTGGGACCCAGTACTTC.